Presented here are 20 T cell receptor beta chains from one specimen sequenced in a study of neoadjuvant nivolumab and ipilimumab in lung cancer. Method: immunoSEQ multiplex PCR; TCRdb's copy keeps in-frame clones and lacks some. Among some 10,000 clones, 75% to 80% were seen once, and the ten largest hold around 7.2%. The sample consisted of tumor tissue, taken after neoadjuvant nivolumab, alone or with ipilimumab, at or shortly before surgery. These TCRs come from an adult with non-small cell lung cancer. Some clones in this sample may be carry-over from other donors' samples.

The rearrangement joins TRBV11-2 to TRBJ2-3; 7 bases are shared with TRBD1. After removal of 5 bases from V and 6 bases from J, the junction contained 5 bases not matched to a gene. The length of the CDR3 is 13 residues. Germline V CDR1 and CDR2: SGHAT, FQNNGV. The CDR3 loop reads CASSPTGVDTQYF. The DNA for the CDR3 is TGTGCCAGCAGCCCCACAGGGGTGGATACGCAGTATTTT. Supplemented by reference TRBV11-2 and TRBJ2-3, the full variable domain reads EAGVAQSPRYKIIEKRQSVAFWCNPISGHATLYWYQQILGQGPKLLIQFQNNGVVDDSQLPKDRFSAERLKGVDSTLKIQPAKLEDSAVYLCASSPTGVDTQYFGPGTRLTVL.

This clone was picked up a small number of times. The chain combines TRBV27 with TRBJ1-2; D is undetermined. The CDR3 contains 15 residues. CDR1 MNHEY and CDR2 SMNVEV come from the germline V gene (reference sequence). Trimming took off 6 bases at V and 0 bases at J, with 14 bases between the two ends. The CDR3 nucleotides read TGTGCCAGCAGCCTGGGTGGGCTCGCTAACTATGGCTACACCTTC. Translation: CASSLGGLANYGYTF.

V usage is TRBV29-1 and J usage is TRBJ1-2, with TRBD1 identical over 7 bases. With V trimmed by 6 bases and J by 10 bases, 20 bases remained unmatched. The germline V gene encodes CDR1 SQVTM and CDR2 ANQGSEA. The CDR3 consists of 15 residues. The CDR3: CSVNDRDSTLGAYTF. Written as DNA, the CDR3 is TGCAGCGTCAATGACCGGGACAGTACCTTGGGAGCCTACACCTTC.

CDR3 amino acids: CASRLGTAANYGYTF. The CDR3 DNA reads as TGTGCCAGCAGGCTTGGGACGGCAGCTAACTATGGCTACACCTTC. The chain links TRBV11-2 to TRBJ1-2; D perhaps matches TRBD1 (5 bases). Trimming shortened V by 6 bases and J by 0 bases, and 14 bases separated the two germline ends. CDR1 and CDR2 from the germline V gene are SGHAT and FQNNGV. The CDR3 is made up of 15 amino acids.

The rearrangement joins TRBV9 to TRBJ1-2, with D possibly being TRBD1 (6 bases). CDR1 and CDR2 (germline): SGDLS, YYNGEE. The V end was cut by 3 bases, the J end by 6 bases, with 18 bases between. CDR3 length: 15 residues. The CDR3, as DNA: TGTGCCAGCAGCGGGGACCGAGGGGGGGCGGATGGCTACACCTTC. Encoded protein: CASSGDRGGADGYTF.

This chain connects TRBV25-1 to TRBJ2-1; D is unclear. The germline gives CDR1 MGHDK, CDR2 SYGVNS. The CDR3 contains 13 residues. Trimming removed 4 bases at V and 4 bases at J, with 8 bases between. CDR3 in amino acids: CASSVSPYNEQFF. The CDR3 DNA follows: TGTGCCAGCAGTGTCTCCCCTTACAATGAGCAGTTCTTC.

The CDR3 nucleotides are TGCGCCAGCAGCCACCAAGTCTACTACGAGCAGTACTTC. Residues: CASSHQVYYEQYF. The chain links TRBV4-3 to TRBJ2-7; unclear D gene. The germline V gene has CDR1 LGHNA and CDR2 YSLEER. The CDR3 length is 13 residues. Deletions cut 3 bases from V and 3 bases from J, with 9 bases between.

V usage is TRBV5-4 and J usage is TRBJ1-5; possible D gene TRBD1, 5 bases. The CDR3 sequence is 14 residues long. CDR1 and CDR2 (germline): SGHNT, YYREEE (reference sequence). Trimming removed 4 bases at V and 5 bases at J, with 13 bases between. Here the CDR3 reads CASSLFGGDQPQHF. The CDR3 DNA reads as TGTGCCAGCAGCCTTTTTGGGGGGGATCAGCCCCAGCATTTT.

CDR3 bases: TGTGCCAGCAGCTTAGGTCGGGGGCTCTCCTACGAGCAGTACTTC. It specifies CASSLGRGLSYEQYF. The chain combines TRBV11-3 with TRBJ2-7; D tentatively reads TRBD1 or TRBD2 (6 bases each). Trimming pared 1 base from V and 0 bases from J, leaving 10 bases between. CDR1 and CDR2 (germline): SGHNT, YENEEA. This CDR3 spans 15 amino acids.

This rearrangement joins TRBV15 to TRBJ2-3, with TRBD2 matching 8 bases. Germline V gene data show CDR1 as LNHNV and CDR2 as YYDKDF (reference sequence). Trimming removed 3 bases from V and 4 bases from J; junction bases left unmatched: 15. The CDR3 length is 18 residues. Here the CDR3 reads CATSSEGPIAGYSDTQYF. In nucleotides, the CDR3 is TGTGCCACCAGCAGTGAAGGACCTATAGCGGGATATTCAGATACGCAGTATTTT.

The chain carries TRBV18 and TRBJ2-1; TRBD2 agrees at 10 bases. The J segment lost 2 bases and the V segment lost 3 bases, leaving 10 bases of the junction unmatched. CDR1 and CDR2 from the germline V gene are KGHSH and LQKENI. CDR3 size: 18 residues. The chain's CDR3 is CASSPVLAGVDAYNEQFF. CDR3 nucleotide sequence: TGTGCCAGCTCACCGGTGCTAGCGGGGGTCGACGCCTACAATGAGCAGTTCTTC.

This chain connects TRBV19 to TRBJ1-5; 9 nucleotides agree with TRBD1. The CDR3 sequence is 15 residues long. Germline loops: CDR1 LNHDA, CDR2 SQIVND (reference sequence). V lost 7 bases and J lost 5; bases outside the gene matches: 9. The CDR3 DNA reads TGTGCCAGTACCCCTCCCGGACAGGGGTATCAGCCCCAGCATTTT. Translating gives CASTPPGQGYQPQHF.

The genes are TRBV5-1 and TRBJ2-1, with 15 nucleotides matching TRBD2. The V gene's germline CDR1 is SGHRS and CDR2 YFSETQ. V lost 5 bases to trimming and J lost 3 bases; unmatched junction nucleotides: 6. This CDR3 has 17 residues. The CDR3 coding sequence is TGCGCCAGCAGACGGACTAGCGGGGGGGCTAACTACAATGAGCAGTTCTTC. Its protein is CASRRTSGGANYNEQFF. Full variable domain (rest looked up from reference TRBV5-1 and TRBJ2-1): KAGVTQTPRYLIKTRGQQVTLSCSPISGHRSVSWYQQTPGQGLQFLFEYFSETQRNKGNFPGRFSGRQFSNSRSEMNVSTLELGDSALYLCASRRTSGGANYNEQFFGPGTRLTVL.

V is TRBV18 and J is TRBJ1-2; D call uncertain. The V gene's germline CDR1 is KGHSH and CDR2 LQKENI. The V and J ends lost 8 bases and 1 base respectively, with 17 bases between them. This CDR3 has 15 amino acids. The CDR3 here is CASTPYSDLNYGYTF. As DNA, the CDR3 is TGTGCCAGCACGCCATACAGCGACCTTAACTATGGCTACACCTTC.

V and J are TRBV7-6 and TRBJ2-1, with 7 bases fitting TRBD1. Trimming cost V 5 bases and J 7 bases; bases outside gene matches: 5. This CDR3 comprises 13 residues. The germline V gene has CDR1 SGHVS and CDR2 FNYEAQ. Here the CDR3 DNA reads TGTGCCAGCAGCCACGAGACAGGGAATGAGCAGTTCTTC. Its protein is CASSHETGNEQFF.

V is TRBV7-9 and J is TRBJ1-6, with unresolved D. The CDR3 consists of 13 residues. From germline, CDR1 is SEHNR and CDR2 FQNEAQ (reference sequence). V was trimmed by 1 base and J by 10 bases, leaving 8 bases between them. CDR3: CASSLGAGSPLHF. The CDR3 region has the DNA TGTGCCAGCAGCTTAGGTGCGGGCTCACCCCTCCACTTT.

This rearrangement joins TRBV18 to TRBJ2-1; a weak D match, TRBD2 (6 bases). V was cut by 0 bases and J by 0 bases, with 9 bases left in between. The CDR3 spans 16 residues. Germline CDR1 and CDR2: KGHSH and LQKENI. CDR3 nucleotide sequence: TGTGCCAGCTCACCACCAAGCGGGTTCTCCTACAATGAGCAGTTCTTC. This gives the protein CASSPPSGFSYNEQFF.

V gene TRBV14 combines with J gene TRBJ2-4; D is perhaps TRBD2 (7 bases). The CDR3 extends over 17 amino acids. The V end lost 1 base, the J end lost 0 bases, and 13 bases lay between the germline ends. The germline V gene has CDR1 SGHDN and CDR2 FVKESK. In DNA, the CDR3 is TGTGCCAGCAGCCAAGCAACCGGGGGGCTAGCCAAAAACATTCAGTACTTC. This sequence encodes CASSQATGGLAKNIQYF.

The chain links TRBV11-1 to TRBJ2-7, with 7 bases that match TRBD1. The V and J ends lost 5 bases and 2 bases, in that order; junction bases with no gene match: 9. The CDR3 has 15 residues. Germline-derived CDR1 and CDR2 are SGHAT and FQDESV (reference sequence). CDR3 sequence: CASSPARDRPYEQYF. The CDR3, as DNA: TGTGCCAGCAGCCCCGCCAGGGACAGACCCTACGAGCAGTACTTC.

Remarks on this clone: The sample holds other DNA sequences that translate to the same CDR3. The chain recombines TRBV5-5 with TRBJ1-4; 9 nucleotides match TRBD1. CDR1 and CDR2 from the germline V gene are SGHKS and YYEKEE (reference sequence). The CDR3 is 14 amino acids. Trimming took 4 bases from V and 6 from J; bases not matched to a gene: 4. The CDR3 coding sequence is TGTGCCAGCAGCCCCGGGACAGGGTATGAAAAACTGTTTTTT. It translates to CASSPGTGYEKLFF. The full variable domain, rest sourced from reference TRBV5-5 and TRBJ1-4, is DAGVTQSPTHLIKTRGQQVTLRCSPISGHKSVSWYQQVLGQGPQFIFQYYEKEERGRGNFPDRFSARQFPNYSSELNVNALLLGDSALYLCASSPGTGYEKLFFGSGTQLSVL.